Below, 13 T cell receptor beta chains from the same sample are listed, as sequenced in a study of response to subunit inactivated influenza vaccine. TCRdb reprocessed the RT-PCR reads via MiXCR and lists one record per CDR3 protein. The table has more than 700,000 distinct CDR3 sequences, 20% to 25% seen once. This material consisted of PBMCs from blood, taken roughly 5 days after vaccination. The receptors shown here come from a middle-aged man who received an inactivated influenza vaccine.

The chain couples TRBV7-9 to TRBJ2-5; possibly TRBD1 for D (6 bases). Germline V gene lookup returns CDR1 SEHNR and CDR2 FQNEAQ (reference sequence). With 11 bases removed from V and 2 bases from J, the gap between germline ends came to 12 bases. The CDR3 has 12 amino acids. In DNA, the CDR3 is TGTGCCTCTCGACAGGTTCAAGAGACCCAGTACTTC. Amino acid sequence: CASRQVQETQYF.

This clonotype turned up a few times. The V and J genes are TRBV2 and TRBJ2-7; no clear D gene. The length of the CDR3 is 12 residues. Germline-derived CDR1 and CDR2 are SNHLY and FYNNEI. Trimming cost V 8 bases and J 1 base, with 9 bases left between them. In DNA, the CDR3 is TGTGCCAGCGGCCGCTTGTCCTACGAGCAGTACTTC. Protein: CASGRLSYEQYF.

This clonotype was detected a few times. This chain connects TRBV5-1 to TRBJ1-5; D perhaps matches TRBD1 (5 bases). Germline V gives CDR1 SGHRS, CDR2 YFSETQ. There are 16 residues in the CDR3. Trimming cost V 3 bases and J 4 bases, with 17 bases left between them. The CDR3 here is CASSWGPGSANQPQHF. The CDR3 nucleotides read TGCGCCAGCAGCTGGGGCCCAGGGTCTGCAAATCAGCCCCAGCATTTT. The whole variable domain, filled in from reference TRBV5-1 and TRBJ1-5, reads KAGVTQTPRYLIKTRGQQVTLSCSPISGHRSVSWYQQTPGQGLQFLFEYFSETQRNKGNFPGRFSGRQFSNSRSEMNVSTLELGDSALYLCASSWGPGSANQPQHFGDGTRLSIL.

The CDR3 reads CASSEGLAGVNNEQFF. In DNA, the CDR3 is TGCGCCAGCAGCGAGGGACTAGCGGGGGTCAACAATGAGCAGTTCTTC. This chain connects TRBV4-1 to TRBJ2-1; 14 bases align to TRBD2. The CDR3 loop spans 16 amino acids. Germline values: CDR1 MGHRA, CDR2 YSYEKL. The V gene end was trimmed by 5 bases and the J gene end by 5 bases; junction bases not matched to a gene: 5.

This sequence joins TRBV7-2 and TRBJ2-7; TRBD1 matches 10 bases. Unmatched junction bases numbered 9, after V lost 8 bases and J lost 2 bases. The germline V gene has CDR1 SGHTA and CDR2 FQGNSA. CDR3 length equals 15 residues. CDR3 coding DNA: TGTGCCAGCCGAGGGGCTGGACAGGGGGCCTACGAGCAGTACTTC. It codes for CASRGAGQGAYEQYF.

The rearrangement links TRBV4-3 to TRBJ2-7; D remains unclear. Per germline, CDR1 LGHNA and CDR2 YSLEER. V lost 0 bases and J 5 bases, leaving 17 bases between the germline ends. The CDR3 loop spans 16 amino acids. DNA of the CDR3: TGCGCCAGCAGCCAAGATCTGGGCCCCCCGGGCGACGAGCAGTACTTC. It encodes CASSQDLGPPGDEQYF.

The chain couples TRBV7-2 to TRBJ2-7; D is unresolved. The V end lost 1 base, the J end lost 3 bases, and 10 bases lay between the germline ends. Germline loops: CDR1 SGHTA, CDR2 FQGNSA. The CDR3 has 14 amino acids. This CDR3 reads CASSLGSTGYEQYF. The DNA of the CDR3 is TGTGCCAGCAGCTTAGGGTCGACGGGCTACGAGCAGTACTTC.

The chain recombines TRBV18 with TRBJ2-1; D possibly uses TRBD1 or TRBD2 (5 bases each). Between the trimmed V and J ends, which lost 0 bases and 7 bases, there was a span of 7 bases. Germline lookup yields CDR1 KGHSH and CDR2 LQKENI. The CDR3 extends over 13 amino acids. DNA for the CDR3: TGTGCCAGCTCACCACCGTGGGGGAATGAGCAGTTCTTC. The encoded protein is CASSPPWGNEQFF.

This chain joins TRBV9 and TRBJ2-7, with 8 bases lining up with TRBD2. Germline V gene lookup returns CDR1 SGDLS and CDR2 YYNGEE. V dropped 4 bases and J dropped 5; count of bases not matched to a gene: 11. This CDR3 spans 15 amino acids. The CDR3 DNA is TGTGCCAGCAGCTCCAGCATGGGAGCGGGAGACGAGCAGTACTTC. Translated: CASSSSMGAGDEQYF.

This clonotype was counted only a few times. The chain uses TRBV6-1 and TRBJ1-3; D is perhaps TRBD1 (6 bases). The V gene lost 5 bases and the J gene lost 3 bases, with 11 bases spanning the gap. The CDR3 is made up of 14 amino acids. The germline V gene has CDR1 MNHNS and CDR2 SASEGT. The CDR3 loop is CASSPLRGGNTIYF. The CDR3 DNA is TGTGCCAGCAGTCCCCTCAGGGGTGGAAACACCATATATTTT.

V is TRBV9 and J is TRBJ2-3, with 7 positions matching TRBD2. Germline V gene sequence: CDR1 SGDLS, CDR2 YYNGEE. V lost 4 bases, J lost 2 bases, and 13 bases stayed unmatched. This CDR3 has 17 residues. CDR3 sequence (DNA): TGTGCCAGCAGCAACCCCCGACTAGCCCAAGACACAGATACGCAGTATTTT. This gives the protein CASSNPRLAQDTDTQYF.

This clonotype has just a few counts. The CDR3 DNA follows: TGTGCCAGCAGCTCGGGACATAACTCCTACAATGAGCAGTTCTTC. Its translation is CASSSGHNSYNEQFF. The chain combines TRBV7-8 with TRBJ2-1, with a tentative D call TRBD1 (6 bases). CDR1 SGHVS and CDR2 FQNEAQ come from the germline V gene. V lost 4 bases, J lost 0 bases, and 10 bases lay in between. The CDR3 runs 15 residues. Filled out from reference TRBV7-8 and TRBJ2-1, the complete variable domain reads GAGVSQSPRYKVAKRGQDVALRCDPISGHVSLFWYQQALGQGPEFLTYFQNEAQLDKSGLPSDRFFAERPEGSVSTLKIQRTQQEDSAVYLCASSSGHNSYNEQFFGPGTRLTVL.

This clonotype has more than one count but fewer than ten. The V and J genes are TRBV28 and TRBJ2-5; the D call may be TRBD1 or TRBD2 (5 bases each). The V and J ends lost 8 bases and 4 bases respectively, with 17 bases between them. CDR1 MDHEN and CDR2 SYDVKM come from the germline V gene. The CDR3 loop spans 14 amino acids. The DNA of the CDR3 is TGTGCCAGCGGGGGTTCTTCAATGGGAGAGACCCAGTACTTC. Translated: CASGGSSMGETQYF.